This T cell receptor beta chain was recovered during a study of cytomegalovirus exposure and HLA in healthy donors. The primer mix had 60 Vbeta and 13 Jbeta primers. The method was immunoSEQ multiplex PCR; TCRdb's version includes in-frame clones alone and lacks a portion of them. The repertoire has over 200,000 clones, over 65% of them found once; the top ten carry 1% to 1.5%. This CDR3 is 14 amino acids long. Per the germline V gene, CDR1 is SGHRS and CDR2 is YFSETQ. V usage is TRBV5-1 and J usage is TRBJ2-5; 7 bases line up with TRBD2. Matching the DNA end better, TRBJ2-7 makes the J call doubtful. The source of this sequence is a human donor in good health. Material for sequencing was PBMCs. The CDR3 loop reads CASSLSGNSYEQYF. CDR3 DNA: TGCGCCAGCAGCTTGAGCGGGAACTCCTACGAGCAGTACTTC.